This T cell receptor beta chain emerged from a study of vaccination and CD4 T cells after COVID-19. Study in general: The stimulating agents, overlapping spike peptides, came from SARS-CoV-2, HCoV-NL63, HCoV-OC43 and HCoV-229E. Treatment of control cultures consisted of a CEFX pool, an HIV-1 Nef pool, or no peptide.

Treatment indicated: roughly ten-day PBMC culture with coronavirus spike peptide pools or control peptides (ViraFEST assay). For this clonotype: Its specificity is unknown.

Germline V CDR1 and CDR2: SGHTA, FQGNSA. V was clipped by 1 base and J by 6 bases, with 7 bases between them. The CDR3 has 13 residues. Sequencing of the DNA from cultured CD4+ T cells was carried out with the Oncomine TCR Beta short-read assay. MiXCR was run by TCRdb on the PCR reads, yielding one entry per CDR3 protein. This repertoire shows approximately 3,500 distinct CDR3 sequences, about 53% found once; its top ten account for approximately 17%. This chain links TRBV7-2 with TRBJ1-5; D call uncertain. The sample consisted of CD4+ T cells from blood, cultured in vitro. The receptor's source is a human donor who had recovered from COVID-19. CDR3 sequence reads: CASSLGSAQPQHF. The CDR3 DNA sequence: TGTGCCAGCAGCTTAGGGTCGGCTCAGCCCCAGCATTTT.